The present T cell receptor beta chain was sequenced within a study of T cells after yellow fever vaccination. On this clonotype itself: Its specificity is not known.

TCRdb ran MiXCR on the 5' RACE reads and lists one entry per CDR3 protein. Of hundreds of thousands of distinct CDR3 sequences listed, approximately 10% are singletons. Study results and limitations: Abundant contaminating clonotypes from the bulk population could appear in FACS-sorted repertoires. The booster saw the reappearance of most primary-vaccination clones (roughly 96% CD4, 88% CD8).

Germline lookup yields CDR1 SGHDT and CDR2 YYEEEE. This CDR3 is built from 13 residues. Trimming at V came to 5 bases and at J to 3 bases, leaving 4 bases not matched to a gene. The sequence was collected from a man younger than 35 who received the YFV17D yellow fever vaccine. This material consisted of CD4+ T cells sorted from PBMCs, taken 5 days after the yellow fever booster vaccination. This chain joins TRBV5-6 and TRBJ2-7, with 8 positions matching TRBD1. CDR3: CASRYRGDYEQYF. DNA of the CDR3: TGTGCCAGCAGATACAGGGGGGACTACGAGCAGTACTTC.